These T cell receptor beta chains were read from a single sample in a study of neoadjuvant nivolumab and ipilimumab in lung cancer. The protocol was immunoSEQ multiplex PCR, while the TCRdb copy is restricted to in-frame clones and leaves out a portion. The sample lists tens of thousands of clones; 85% to 90% were seen once. Sample: blood, taken before neoadjuvant nivolumab, alone or with ipilimumab. These receptors all stem from an adult with non-small cell lung cancer. Some clones in this sample may be carry-over from other donors' samples. The CDR3 runs from the conserved cysteine through the conserved F or W. A D gene is named only where the DNA matches it firmly. Some rows have no size entry. The others give once, few or many, or a class for an expanded clone.

J,D,V,size,DNA,CDR3
TRBJ2-7,TRBD1,TRBV7-6,.,TGTGCCAGCAGCCCACAGGGGACAGGGGGAAACGAGCAGTACTTC,CASSPQGTGGNEQYF
TRBJ2-5,.,TRBV11-2,.,TGTGCCAGCAGCTTAGGGGCTAGCAGAGAGACCCAGTACTTC,CASSLGASRETQYF
TRBJ2-3,TRBD2,TRBV18,.,TGTGCCAGCTCACCGGGACTAGCCTCCGATACGCAGTATTTT,CASSPGLASDTQYF
TRBJ1-1,TRBD1,TRBV18,.,TGTGCCAGCTCACCACGACAGGGGGCCACTGAAGCTTTCTTT,CASSPRQGATEAFF
TRBJ2-2,.,TRBV5-1,.,TGCGCCAGCAGCTTCGACACAAACACCGGGGAGCTGTTTTTT,CASSFDTNTGELFF
TRBJ1-2,.,TRBV5-1,few,TGCGCCAGCAGCTTGGGGCCATCCACGGGTGGCTACACCTTC,CASSLGPSTGGYTF
TRBJ2-2,.,TRBV7-6,.,TGTGCCAGCAGCTCTCTCGCCGACACCGGGGAGCTGTTTTTT,CASSSLADTGELFF
TRBJ2-5,TRBD1,TRBV7-2,.,TGTGCCAGCAGCTTCGCCGGGACAGGGGCAGAGACCCAGTACTTC,CASSFAGTGAETQYF
TRBJ2-5,.,TRBV25-1,.,TGTGCCAGCACGTATGGGTATTACCAAGAGACCCAGTACTTC,CASTYGYYQETQYF
TRBJ2-1,TRBD2,TRBV6-5,few,TGTGCCAGCAGAAATGGACTAGCGGACAATGAGCAGTTCTTC,CASRNGLADNEQFF
TRBJ2-7,TRBD1,TRBV7-9,.,TGTGCCAGCAGCTCAGCTTTGGACAGGGACTTTTCCTACGAGCAGTACTTC,CASSSALDRDFSYEQYF
TRBJ2-5,TRBD1,TRBV29-1,.,TGCAGCGTTCGACAGGGCGGAGAGACCCAGTACTTC,CSVRQGGETQYF
TRBJ1-1,TRBD1,TRBV10-3,.,TGTGCCAACAGGGACAGGGCGGACACTGAAGCTTTCTTT,CANRDRADTEAFF
TRBJ2-5,.,TRBV2,.,TGTGCCGGTAAAGGAGGGATTCAAGAGACCCAGTACTTC,CAGKGGIQETQYF